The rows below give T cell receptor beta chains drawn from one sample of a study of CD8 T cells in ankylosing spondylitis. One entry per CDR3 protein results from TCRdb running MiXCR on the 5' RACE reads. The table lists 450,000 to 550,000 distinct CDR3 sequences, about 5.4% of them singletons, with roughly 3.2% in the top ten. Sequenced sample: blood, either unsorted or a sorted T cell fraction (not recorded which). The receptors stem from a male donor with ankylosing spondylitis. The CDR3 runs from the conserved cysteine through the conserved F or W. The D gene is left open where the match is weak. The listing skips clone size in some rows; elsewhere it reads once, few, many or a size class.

CASSLIRGAFNTGELFF	TGTGCCAGCAGCCTAATCCGGGGGGCTTTTAACACCGGGGAGCTGTTTTTT	TRBV21-1	17	TRBJ2-2	NA	many
CASSYALTGANVLTF	TGTGCCAGCAGTTACGCTTTAACCGGGGCCAACGTCCTGACTTTC	TRBV6-2/TRBV6-3	15	TRBJ2-6	NA	NA
CASSQDQLAPTYEQYF	TGTGCCAGCAGCCAAGATCAACTAGCGCCCACCTACGAGCAGTACTTC	TRBV4-2	16	TRBJ2-7	TRBD2	many
CASSFDENTEAFF	TGTGCCAGCAGTTTTGACGAAAACACTGAAGCTTTCTTT	TRBV27	13	TRBJ1-1	NA	many
CAIKGQGIQPQHF	TGTGCCATCAAAGGACAGGGGATTCAGCCCCAGCATTTT	TRBV10-3	13	TRBJ1-5	TRBD1	many
CASSLFSGGYNEQFF	TGTGCCAGCAGTCTGTTTAGCGGGGGTTACAATGAGCAGTTCTTC	TRBV27	15	TRBJ2-1	TRBD2	few
CATSRDQLADTQYF	TGTGCCACCAGCAGAGATCAGTTGGCAGATACGCAGTATTTT	TRBV15	14	TRBJ2-3	NA	many
CASKGTGSPLHF	TGTGCCAGCAAAGGAACGGGCTCACCCCTCCACTTT	TRBV9	12	TRBJ1-6	NA	many
CASSYSSPRNSYEQYF	TGTGCCAGCAGTTACTCGAGCCCAAGGAACTCCTACGAGCAGTACTTC	TRBV6-5	16	TRBJ2-7	NA	many
CASTPVLHQGVSTEAFF	TGTGCCAGCACCCCGGTTCTACACCAGGGAGTGAGCACTGAAGCTTTCTTT	TRBV6-1	17	TRBJ1-1	NA	few
CASSFTVSYEQYF	TGCGCCAGCAGCTTTACGGTCTCCTACGAGCAGTACTTC	TRBV5-1	13	TRBJ2-7	NA	many
CSARVEESHSYNEQFF	TGCAGTGCTAGAGTTGAAGAATCTCACTCCTACAATGAGCAGTTCTTC	TRBV20-1	16	TRBJ2-1	NA	many
CASSLVMAGDTDTQYF	TGTGCCAGCAGCTTAGTGATGGCGGGGGACACAGATACGCAGTATTTT	TRBV7-8	16	TRBJ2-3	TRBD2	many
CASSPITDTQYF	TGTGCCAGCTCACCTATAACAGATACGCAGTATTTT	TRBV18	12	TRBJ2-3	NA	many
CASSSGMGTFPFF	TGTGCCAGCAGCTCAGGAATGGGGACGTTCCCTTTCTTT	TRBV11-2	13	TRBJ1-1	NA	many
CAISERDRAFNEQFF	TGTGCCATCAGTGAGAGGGACAGAGCGTTCAATGAGCAGTTCTTC	TRBV10-3	15	TRBJ2-1	TRBD1	many
CASSGWDTLNTEAFF	TGTGCCAGCAGTGGATGGGACACCCTGAACACTGAAGCTTTCTTT	TRBV25-1	15	TRBJ1-1	NA	many
CASSFQLPENEQFF	TGTGCCAGCAGCTTCCAACTTCCAGAGAATGAGCAGTTCTTC	TRBV7-9	14	TRBJ2-1	NA	NA
CASSLAGTGFIGYTF	TGTGCCAGCAGCTTGGCCGGGACAGGATTCATTGGCTACACCTTC	TRBV5-5	15	TRBJ1-2	TRBD1	few
CASSSPGGYEQYF	TGTGCCAGCAGTTCCCCGGGGGGCTACGAGCAGTACTTC	TRBV7-2	13	TRBJ2-7	TRBD2	many
CASSTPRQGKQETQYF	TGTGCCAGCAGTACCCCCCGACAGGGGAAACAAGAGACCCAGTACTTC	TRBV6-1	16	TRBJ2-5	TRBD1	NA
CASSIWRGGEQFF	TGTGCCAGCAGCATTTGGAGGGGGGGAGAGCAGTTCTTC	TRBV28	13	TRBJ2-1	NA	many
CSSIRPGSTDTQYF	TGCAGCTCCATTCGGCCGGGTAGCACAGATACGCAGTATTTT	TRBV29-1	14	TRBJ2-3	NA	few
CASTSKMGQGHGYTF	TGTGCCAGCACCTCAAAAATGGGACAGGGGCATGGCTACACCTTC	TRBV6-1	15	TRBJ1-2	TRBD1	many
CSARGRGLGVGQYF	TGCAGTGCTAGAGGCCGTGGCCTCGGGGTGGGCCAGTACTTC	TRBV20-1	14	TRBJ2-5	NA	many
CSARGGLAGGDTQYF	TGCAGTGCTAGAGGCGGACTAGCGGGGGGAGATACGCAGTATTTT	TRBV20-1	15	TRBJ2-3	TRBD2	few
CSVVSRNAHNEQFF	TGCAGCGTTGTGTCTCGAAACGCACACAATGAGCAGTTCTTC	TRBV29-1	14	TRBJ2-1	NA	few
CSVESVGNSYEQYF	TGCAGCGTTGAAAGCGTCGGCAACAGCTACGAGCAGTACTTC	TRBV29-1	14	TRBJ2-7	NA	many
CASSPRGVLHEQYF	TGTGCCAGCAGCCCTAGGGGGGTTTTACACGAGCAGTACTTC	TRBV6-1	14	TRBJ2-7	NA	many
CASSLWRRDYEQYF	TGTGCCAGCAGCCTATGGCGGCGGGACTACGAGCAGTACTTC	TRBV6-2/TRBV6-3	14	TRBJ2-7	NA	NA
CSARGRRTGNTIYF	TGCAGTGCTAGGGGGAGGAGAACTGGAAACACCATATATTTT	TRBV20-1	14	TRBJ1-3	NA	many
CASSLYETNEKLFF	TGTGCCAGCAGCTTATATGAGACTAATGAAAAACTGTTTTTT	TRBV7-9	14	TRBJ1-4	NA	many
CSVRLIPTDTQYF	TGCAGCGTGCGATTAATACCCACAGATACGCAGTATTTT	TRBV29-1	13	TRBJ2-3	NA	many
CASRRTSGYLSEQYF	TGTGCCAGCAGACGGACTAGCGGTTACCTTAGCGAGCAGTACTTC	TRBV6-2/TRBV6-3	15	TRBJ2-7	TRBD2	many
CASSQMGNTEAFF	TGCGCCAGCAGCCAAATGGGGAACACTGAAGCTTTCTTT	TRBV4-3	13	TRBJ1-1	NA	many
CASSQSRGGNTEAFF	TGTGCCAGCAGCCAAAGCAGGGGAGGGAACACTGAAGCTTTCTTT	TRBV4-2	15	TRBJ1-1	NA	many
CASSFGRANSYEQYF	TGCGCCAGCAGCTTTGGCCGAGCGAACTCCTACGAGCAGTACTTC	TRBV5-1	15	TRBJ2-7	NA	many
CASSVTGTGYWDGYTF	TGTGCCAGCAGCGTCACCGGGACAGGGTATTGGGATGGCTACACCTTC	TRBV9	16	TRBJ1-2	TRBD1	many
CASTLVGQETQYF	TGTGCCAGCACCTTAGTAGGCCAAGAGACCCAGTACTTC	TRBV28	13	TRBJ2-5	NA	many
CSARDPSGGAPGLYNEQFF	TGCAGTGCTAGGGACCCTAGCGGGGGGGCCCCAGGATTGTACAATGAGCAGTTCTTC	TRBV20-1	19	TRBJ2-1	TRBD2	many
CSAVGQGPNTQYF	TGCAGTGCGGTAGGACAGGGGCCTAATACGCAGTATTTT	TRBV20-1	13	TRBJ2-3	TRBD1	many
CASSYGTGEKLFF	TGTGCCAGCAGTTACGGGACCGGAGAAAAACTGTTTTTT	TRBV12-3/TRBV12-4	13	TRBJ1-4	NA	many
CASSLLGELAYEQYF	TGTGCCAGCAGTTTATTGGGGGAATTAGCCTACGAGCAGTACTTC	TRBV28	15	TRBJ2-7	NA	few
CASNIRDKNTGELFF	TGCGCCAGCAACATCCGGGACAAGAACACCGGGGAGCTGTTTTTT	TRBV5-1	15	TRBJ2-2	NA	many
CASSFGTLYEQYF	TGTGCCAGCAGTTTCGGGACTCTATACGAGCAGTACTTC	TRBV12-3/TRBV12-4	13	TRBJ2-7	NA	many
CASSRLPGGNIQYF	TGCGCCAGCAGCAGATTGCCCGGGGGAAACATTCAGTACTTC	TRBV5-1	14	TRBJ2-4	NA	many
CASSLHLGDLGQYF	TGTGCTAGCAGCCTCCACCTGGGGGACCTGGGGCAGTACTTC	TRBV7-7	14	TRBJ2-7	NA	NA
CASSLGPSGGGYEQYF	TGTGCCAGCAGCTTAGGGCCTAGCGGGGGTGGTTACGAGCAGTACTTC	TRBV7-2	16	TRBJ2-7	TRBD2	few
CSAPRTGPEKLFF	TGCAGTGCCCCCAGGACAGGTCCTGAAAAACTGTTTTTT	TRBV20-1	13	TRBJ1-4	TRBD1	many
CARSSDFEGGSEAFF	TGTGCCAGAAGCAGTGATTTCGAGGGGGGTTCTGAAGCTTTCTTT	TRBV6-4	15	TRBJ1-1	NA	many
CSGEGELLNTEAFF	TGCAGCGGTGAAGGGGAACTCTTGAACACTGAAGCTTTCTTT	TRBV29-1	14	TRBJ1-1	NA	many